These 5 T cell receptor beta chains were sequenced from one sample in a study of T cell clonotyping in hematopoietic cell transplantation. Sequencing was performed with immunoSEQ multiplex PCR; in TCRdb, only in-frame clones are kept and a portion is missing. The table has more than 4,500 clones, more than 90% seen once. This sample comprised peripheral blood mononuclear cells, obtained 100 days after allogeneic stem cell transplant. The receptors were sampled from a female patient aged 50-59 years who had an allogeneic stem cell transplant from an unrelated donor, so T cells may come from the graft donor. Some clones in this sample may be carry-over from other donors' samples.

The chain combines TRBV6-4 with TRBJ2-6; TRBD1 is a possible D gene (5 bases). The germline V and J ends were trimmed by 2 bases and 12 bases, with 17 bases remaining between them. Germline CDR1 MRHNA, CDR2 SNTAGT. The length of the CDR3 is 15 residues. In nucleotides, the CDR3 is TGTGCCAGCAGTGACGGGGCAGGGTCTTCCAGCGTCCTGACTTTC. Its translation is CASSDGAGSSSVLTF.

This rearrangement joins TRBV19 to TRBJ1-1, with D maybe TRBD1 (6 bases). V was trimmed by 5 bases and J by 4 bases, leaving 17 bases between them. CDR1 and CDR2 (germline): LNHDA, SQIVND (reference sequence). The CDR3 spans 15 residues. CDR3 DNA: TGTGCCAGTAGTCCAAAGGGGGGCAGGACCACTGAAGCTTTCTTT. Encoded protein: CASSPKGGRTTEAFF.

This sequence joins TRBV6-5 and TRBJ1-1; unclear D gene. This CDR3 is built from 13 residues. The germline V and J ends were trimmed by 0 bases and 4 bases, with 6 bases remaining between them. Looked up from germline, CDR1 is MNHEY and CDR2 is SVGAGI. For the CDR3, the DNA is TGTGCCAGCAGTTACTCGTTCGTCACTGAAGCTTTCTTT. Its protein product is CASSYSFVTEAFF.

The rearrangement uses TRBV4-1 and TRBJ2-2; D is possibly TRBD1 (6 bases). Germline V gene sequence: CDR1 MGHRA, CDR2 YSYEKL. The CDR3 is 14 residues long. Trimming cost V 5 bases and J 1 base, with 8 bases left between them. CDR3 amino acids: CASSLGQNTGELFF. CDR3 nucleotide sequence: TGCGCCAGCAGCTTGGGACAGAACACCGGGGAGCTGTTTTTT.

The rearrangement links TRBV2 to TRBJ2-7; weak D call: TRBD1 (5 bases). V shed 4 bases and J shed 2 bases, with 12 bases lying between them. Germline CDR1 reads SNHLY; CDR2 reads FYNNEI. This CDR3 contains 14 residues. The CDR3 DNA reads TGTGCCAGCAGTGTTCAGGGTTCCACCTACGAGCAGTACTTC. Translating it yields CASSVQGSTYEQYF.